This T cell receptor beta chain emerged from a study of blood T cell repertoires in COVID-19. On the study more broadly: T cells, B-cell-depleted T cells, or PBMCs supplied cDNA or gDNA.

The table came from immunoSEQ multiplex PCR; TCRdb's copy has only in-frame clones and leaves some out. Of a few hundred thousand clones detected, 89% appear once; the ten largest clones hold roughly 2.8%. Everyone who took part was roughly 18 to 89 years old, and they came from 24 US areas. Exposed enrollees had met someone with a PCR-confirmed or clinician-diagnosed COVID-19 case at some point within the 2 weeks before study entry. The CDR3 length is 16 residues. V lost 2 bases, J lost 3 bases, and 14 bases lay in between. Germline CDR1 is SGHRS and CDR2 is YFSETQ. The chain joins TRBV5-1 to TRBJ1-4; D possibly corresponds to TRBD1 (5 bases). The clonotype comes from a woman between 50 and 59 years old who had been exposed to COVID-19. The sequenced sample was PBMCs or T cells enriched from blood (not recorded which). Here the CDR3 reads CASSFGGAGSNEKLFF. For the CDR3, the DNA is TGCGCCAGCAGCTTCGGAGGGGCAGGATCTAATGAAAAACTGTTTTTT.